These 10 T cell receptor beta chains were all obtained from the same sample, sequenced in a study of T cells in Graves' hyperthyroidism and ophthalmopathy. Amplified TCR beta CDR3 regions derived from RNA transcripts. The TCR CDR3 first-round RT-PCR relied on the HTBI primer set. TCRdb fed the multiplex PCR reads into MiXCR, producing one record per CDR3 protein. The sample carries 600,000 to 650,000 distinct CDR3 sequences, less than 25% recorded once. Sequenced sample: blood. The receptors originated from a man between 25 and 39 years old with Graves' ophthalmopathy.

At least ten counts were recorded for this clonotype. This chain links TRBV28 with TRBJ1-2; 9 bases match TRBD1. CDR3 length: 17 amino acids. V shed 6 bases and J 5 bases; nucleotides not matched to a gene: 16. Germline V gene data show CDR1 as MDHEN and CDR2 as SYDVKM. CDR3 bases: TGTGCCAGCAGAATACCTTCCCCGACAGGGGGGTGGTATGGCTACACCTTC. It is translated as CASRIPSPTGGWYGYTF.

The CDR3 coding sequence is TGTGCCAGCAGCCCGGGGGAGGCCGCGGAGACCCAGTACTTC. Translation: CASSPGEAAETQYF. V gene TRBV28 combines with J gene TRBJ2-5; weak D call: TRBD2 (6 bases). The germline V gene encodes CDR1 MDHEN and CDR2 SYDVKM. The V end was cut by 6 bases, the J end by 5 bases, with 16 bases between. The CDR3 covers 14 residues.

This clonotype came up a few times. This chain joins TRBV7-8 and TRBJ2-1; the D is unclear. In germline, CDR1 is SGHVS, CDR2 FQNEAQ. The V end was cut by 5 bases, the J end by 6 bases, with 17 bases between. The CDR3 loop spans 15 amino acids. As DNA, the CDR3 is TGTGCCAGCAGCCGCCCTTACTACGATTCCAATGAGCAGTTCTTC. The encoded protein is CASSRPYYDSNEQFF.

DNA of the CDR3: TGTGCCAGCAGCGGGGGGACGGAGACCCAGTACTTC. Its translation: CASSGGTETQYF. The chain carries TRBV9 and TRBJ2-5, with D possibly being TRBD1 or TRBD2 (5 bases each). Trimming took off 3 bases at V and 5 bases at J, with 8 bases between the two ends. The germline V gene encodes CDR1 SGDLS and CDR2 YYNGEE. The CDR3 extends over 12 amino acids.

CDR3 sequence reads: CASIRYGSGSYEQYF. DNA of the CDR3: TGTGCCAGCATCCGATACGGGAGTGGCTCCTACGAGCAGTACTTC. This sequence joins TRBV28 and TRBJ2-7; perhaps TRBD2 as D (6 bases). The V end lost 7 bases, the J end lost 0 bases, and 16 bases lay between the germline ends. Germline CDR1 is MDHEN and CDR2 is SYDVKM. This CDR3 contains 15 residues.

There are a few counts of this clonotype. The V gene is TRBV6-1, the J gene TRBJ2-3, with D tentatively TRBD2 (5 bases). The CDR3 loop spans 14 amino acids. Germline values: CDR1 MNHNS, CDR2 SASEGT. Trimming removed 5 bases from V and 4 bases from J, with 13 bases in between. The CDR3 loop is CASSFILEADTQYF. As DNA, the CDR3 is TGTGCCAGCAGTTTTATTTTGGAGGCAGATACGCAGTATTTT.

CDR3 DNA sequence: TGTGCCAGCTCACCAGAACACTCCAGCTCCTACAATGAGCAGTTCTTC. Its protein is CASSPEHSSSYNEQFF. V usage is TRBV18 and J usage is TRBJ2-1; no reliable D call. V was shortened by 2 bases and J by 0 bases, with 11 bases between the two germline ends. This CDR3 is built from 16 residues. Germline lookup yields CDR1 KGHSH and CDR2 LQKENI. Filled out from reference TRBV18 and TRBJ2-1, the complete variable domain reads NAGVMQNPRHLVRRRGQEARLRCSPMKGHSHVYWYRQLPEEGLKFMVYLQKENIIDESGMPKERFSAEFPKEGPSILRIQQVVRGDSAAYFCASSPEHSSSYNEQFFGPGTRLTVL.

The chain combines TRBV24-1 with TRBJ2-7; a possible D gene is TRBD1 (5 bases). Germline lookup yields CDR1 KGHDR and CDR2 SFDVKD. This CDR3 has 14 amino acids. Trimming cost V 4 bases and J 3 bases, with 12 bases left between them. CDR3 protein: CATSESDTHYEQYF. As DNA, the CDR3 is TGTGCCACCAGTGAGTCGGACACACACTACGAGCAGTACTTC.

In its sample, this clonotype was seen a few times. The chain couples TRBV20-1 to TRBJ2-1; D assignment may be TRBD1 or TRBD2 (6 bases each). Germline V gene sequence: CDR1 DFQATT, CDR2 SNEGSKA (reference sequence). Trimming removed 0 bases from V and 1 base from J, with 10 bases in between. This CDR3 region has 15 residues. The CDR3 reads CSAREGGHSYNEQFF. In DNA, the CDR3 is TGCAGTGCTAGAGAGGGGGGACATTCCTACAATGAGCAGTTCTTC.

This clonotype occurred a few times. The chain couples TRBV20-1 to TRBJ2-7; 7 positions match TRBD2. The CDR3 length is 16 residues. V lost 1 base to trimming and J lost 0 bases; unmatched junction nucleotides: 9. In germline, CDR1 is DFQATT, CDR2 SNEGSKA (reference sequence). The CDR3 nucleotides are TGCAGTGCTAGAGTGACGGGAGGTCCGAGCTCCTACGAGCAGTACTTC. Translated, it gives CSARVTGGPSSYEQYF.